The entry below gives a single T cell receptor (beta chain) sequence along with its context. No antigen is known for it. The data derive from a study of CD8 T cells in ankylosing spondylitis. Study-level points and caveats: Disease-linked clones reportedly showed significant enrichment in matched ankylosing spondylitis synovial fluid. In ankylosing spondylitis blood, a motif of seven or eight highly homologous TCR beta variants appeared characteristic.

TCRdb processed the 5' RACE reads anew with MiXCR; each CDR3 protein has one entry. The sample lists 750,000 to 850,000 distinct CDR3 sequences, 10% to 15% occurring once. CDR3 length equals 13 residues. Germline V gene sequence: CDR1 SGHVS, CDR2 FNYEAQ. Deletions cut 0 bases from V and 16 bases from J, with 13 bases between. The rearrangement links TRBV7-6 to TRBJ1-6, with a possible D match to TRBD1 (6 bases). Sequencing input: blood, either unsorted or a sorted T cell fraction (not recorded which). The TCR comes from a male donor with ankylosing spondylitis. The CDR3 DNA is TGTGCCAGCAGCTTAGCGTCCCGGACAGCTCTCCACTTT. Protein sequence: CASSLASRTALHF. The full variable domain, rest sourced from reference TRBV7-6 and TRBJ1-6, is GAGVSQSPRYKVTKRGQDVALRCDPISGHVSLYWYRQALGQGPEFLTYFNYEAQQDKSGLPNDRFSAERPEGSISTLTIQRTEQRDSAMYRCASSLASRTALHFGNGTRLTVT.